These 32 T cell receptor beta chains originate from one sample sequenced in a study of cytomegalovirus exposure and HLA in healthy donors. Vbeta (60) and Jbeta (13) primers were used in the PCR. The data were produced by immunoSEQ multiplex PCR, yet TCRdb's version contains in-frame clones alone and is incomplete. The sample has 100,000 to 150,000 clones, about 70% seen once; the top ten hold 13%. Sequenced: PBMCs. The receptors here all came from an older woman in good health and CMV-seropositive.

The chain recombines TRBV5-1 with TRBJ2-1; perhaps TRBD2 as D (7 bases). Trimming shortened V by 4 bases and J by 7 bases, and 18 bases separated the two germline ends. Germline lookup yields CDR1 SGHRS and CDR2 YFSETQ. This CDR3 contains 15 residues. CDR3 nucleotide sequence: TGCGCCAGCAGCGGAGGGGGGGGCCCGGGGAATGAGCAGTTCTTC. Translated: CASSGGGGPGNEQFF.

The chain has TRBV29-1 and TRBJ1-2; 9 bases are shared with TRBD1. V lost 5 bases to trimming and J lost 6 bases; unmatched junction nucleotides: 7. In germline, CDR1 is SQVTM, CDR2 ANQGSEA. The CDR3 has 13 residues. The CDR3 DNA reads as TGCAGCGTTACCGGGACAGGGCGACATGGCTACACCTTC. It encodes CSVTGTGRHGYTF.

This clone came up a few times. This chain connects TRBV18 to TRBJ1-2; 11 bases match TRBD1. Germline V gene data show CDR1 as KGHSH and CDR2 as LQKENI. Trimming at V came to 3 bases and at J to 4 bases, leaving 7 bases not matched to a gene. The CDR3 is made up of 16 amino acids. The CDR3 bases are TGTGCCAGCTCACCCATACGGACAGGGGGCAGCTATGGCTACACCTTC. It codes for CASSPIRTGGSYGYTF.

This chain joins TRBV27 and TRBJ1-5, with 8 positions matching TRBD1. This CDR3 contains 17 residues. The junction had 9 bases not matched to a gene; V was cut back by 3 bases and J by 2 bases. The germline V gene has CDR1 MNHEY and CDR2 SMNVEV (reference sequence). CDR3: CASSFLPTGEGNQPQHF. The CDR3 coding sequence is TGTGCCAGCAGTTTCCTACCGACAGGGGAGGGCAATCAGCCCCAGCATTTT.

The table lists this clone with a few counts. CDR3 sequence reads: CASREGLAGQETQYF. CDR3 DNA sequence: TGTGCCAGCAGGGAGGGACTAGCGGGTCAAGAGACCCAGTACTTC. The chain combines TRBV2 with TRBJ2-5, with TRBD2 identical over 12 bases. The CDR3 length is 15 residues. Trimming took 6 bases from V and 2 from J; bases not matched to a gene: 4. The V gene's germline CDR1 is SNHLY and CDR2 FYNNEI. Based on the CDR3 plus reference TRBV2 and TRBJ2-5, the full variable domain is EPEVTQTPSHQVTQMGQEVILRCVPISNHLYFYWYRQILGQKVEFLVSFYNNEISEKSEIFDDQFSVERPDGSNFTLKIRSTKLEDSAMYFCASREGLAGQETQYFGPGTRLLVL.

The rearrangement links TRBV21-1 to TRBJ2-2; the DNA was not compared with TRBD2, the D call given in the table. TRBV21-1 is flagged as a pseudogene. This CDR3 is 15 amino acids long. DNA for the CDR3: TGTGCCAGCAATGAGGCTAGCGGGAGAACCGGGGAGCTGTTTTTT. As protein: CASNEASGRTGELFF.

The genes are TRBV9 and TRBJ2-2; 7 positions match TRBD1. Losses at the gene ends were 0 bases for V and 4 bases for J; bases not matched to a gene: 3. Germline V gene sequence: CDR1 SGDLS, CDR2 YYNGEE. CDR3 length: 15 residues. Here the CDR3 reads CASSVGDRPTGELFF. In DNA form, the CDR3 reads TGTGCCAGCAGCGTAGGGGACAGACCCACCGGGGAGCTGTTTTTT.

The CDR3 is CAWSVDSRYTEAFF. In DNA form, the CDR3 reads TGTGCCTGGAGTGTGGACAGTAGGTATACTGAAGCTTTCTTT. This rearrangement joins TRBV30 to TRBJ1-1; D is perhaps TRBD1 (6 bases). CDR1 and CDR2 from the germline V gene are GTSNPN and SVGIG (reference sequence). The V gene lost 0 bases and the J gene lost 5 bases, with 13 bases spanning the gap. There are 14 residues in the CDR3.

The V and J genes are TRBV28 and TRBJ2-5; D possibly corresponds to TRBD2 (7 bases). V lost 6 bases to trimming and J lost 2 bases, with 19 bases between them. This CDR3 has 16 amino acids. Germline lookup yields CDR1 MDHEN and CDR2 SYDVKM. The CDR3 DNA reads as TGTGCCAGCAGCTCCGGCCGGGGGGCGCGTCAAGAGACCCAGTACTTC. The encoded protein is CASSSGRGARQETQYF.

The V and J genes are TRBV30 and TRBJ1-5; D ambiguous. The CDR3 has 13 amino acids. The germline V and J ends were trimmed by 2 bases and 11 bases, with 16 bases remaining between them. Germline CDR1 and CDR2: GTSNPN and SVGIG (reference sequence). CDR3 protein: CAWSKQAFVAQHF. DNA for the CDR3: TGTGCCTGGAGTAAGCAGGCCTTCGTGGCCCAGCATTTT.

The chain joins TRBV27 to TRBJ2-2, with D possibly being TRBD2 (6 bases). CDR3 size: 14 residues. Looked up from germline, CDR1 is MNHEY and CDR2 is SMNVEV (reference sequence). Trimming cost V 6 bases and J 2 bases, with 10 bases left between them. The DNA of the CDR3 is TGTGCCAGCAGGGAGGGTGTTAACACCGGGGAGCTGTTTTTT. This translates into CASREGVNTGELFF.

This clone showed up just a few times. CDR3 coding DNA: TGTGCCAGCAGCTTCTTTGGCCTAGCGGGGACCATCTCGCAGTATTTT. Translating gives CASSFFGLAGTISQYF. The V and J genes are TRBV5-6 and TRBJ2-3; 9 bases match TRBD2. The CDR3 is 16 amino acids. V gave up 2 bases and J gave up 10 bases; unmatched junction bases: 14. Germline V gene sequence: CDR1 SGHDT, CDR2 YYEEEE.

The chain links TRBV18 to TRBJ2-7, with 12 bases lining up with TRBD1. CDR3 size: 16 residues. Germline-derived CDR1 and CDR2 are KGHSH and LQKENI. V lost 5 bases to trimming and J lost 7 bases; unmatched junction nucleotides: 12. CDR3 DNA sequence: TGTGCCAGCTCATCATCACCGGGACAGGGGGCTGGGGAGCAGTACTTC. Protein sequence: CASSSSPGQGAGEQYF.

V is TRBV5-6 and J is TRBJ1-2; tentative D call: TRBD1 (6 bases). V was pared by 6 bases and J by 4 bases, with 16 bases between. CDR1 SGHDT and CDR2 YYEEEE come from the germline V gene. The CDR3 has 14 residues. The CDR3 spells CASTQQGGGYGYTF. For the CDR3, the DNA is TGTGCCAGCACCCAACAGGGTGGGGGCTATGGCTACACCTTC. The full variable domain, completed using reference TRBV5-6 and TRBJ1-2, is DAGVTQSPTHLIKTRGQQVTLRCSPKSGHDTVSWYQQALGQGPQFIFQYYEEEERQRGNFPDRFSGHQFPNYSSELNVNALLLGDSALYLCASTQQGGGYGYTFGSGTRLTVV.

This clone came up once. The rearrangement links TRBV11-3 to TRBJ1-1; 10 bases line up with TRBD1. The CDR3 covers 15 residues. Trimming cost V 5 bases and J 1 base; bases outside gene matches: 4. Germline V gene lookup returns CDR1 SGHNT and CDR2 YENEEA. CDR3 protein: CASSPGTGANTEAFF. The DNA of the CDR3 is TGTGCCAGCAGCCCGGGGACAGGGGCGAACACTGAAGCTTTCTTT. Drawing the rest from reference TRBV11-3 and TRBJ1-1, the complete variable domain is EAGVVQSPRYKIIEKKQPVAFWCNPISGHNTLYWYLQNLGQGPELLIRYENEEAVDDSQLPKDRFSAERLKGVDSTLKIQPAELGDSAVYLCASSPGTGANTEAFFGQGTRLTVV.

In DNA form, the CDR3 reads TGTGCCTGGGATGAAACTCGGCGCGGTGGCTACACCTTC. This sequence encodes CAWDETRRGGYTF. The rearrangement joins TRBV30 to TRBJ1-2, with D uncertain. The CDR3 loop spans 13 amino acids. Germline lookup yields CDR1 GTSNPN and CDR2 SVGIG (reference sequence). V dropped 5 bases and J dropped 7 bases, with 17 bases sitting between them.

In DNA form, the CDR3 reads TGTGCCAGCAGCCGGGACAGGGGTGCCCAGGAAAAACTGTTTTTT. The encoded protein is CASSRDRGAQEKLFF. This chain links TRBV7-9 with TRBJ1-4; the match to TRBD1 covers 10 bases. V dropped 5 bases and J dropped 8; count of bases not matched to a gene: 8. Germline lookup yields CDR1 SEHNR and CDR2 FQNEAQ (reference sequence). The CDR3 consists of 15 residues.

This clone was counted only a few times. The chain has TRBV7-2 and TRBJ1-2; D call uncertain. The CDR3 sequence is 14 residues long. V was pared by 4 bases and J by 8 bases, with 17 bases between. Germline CDR1 and CDR2: SGHTA and FQGNSA. CDR3 nucleotide sequence: TGTGCCAGCAGCTCAGACGCCATCAAGCGGGGCTACACCTTC. This gives the protein CASSSDAIKRGYTF.

DNA of the CDR3: TGTGCCAGCAGCGACAGGGGGCCGTATCAGCCCCAGCATTTT. Protein product: CASSDRGPYQPQHF. V and J are TRBV6-5 and TRBJ1-5; 10 bases align to TRBD1. The CDR3 is made up of 14 amino acids. The germline V gene encodes CDR1 MNHEY and CDR2 SVGAGI. With 6 bases clipped from V and 5 bases from J, the junction kept 4 bases outside the gene matches.

The chain joins TRBV4-2 to TRBJ2-1; 9 nucleotides match TRBD2. The CDR3 consists of 16 residues. Germline CDR1 and CDR2: LGHNA and YNFKEQ. V shed 0 bases and J 7 bases; nucleotides not matched to a gene: 7. CDR3 sequence reads: CASSQEGGRARNEQFF. The CDR3 DNA sequence: TGTGCCAGCAGCCAAGAGGGCGGGAGGGCCAGGAATGAGCAGTTCTTC.

V and J are TRBV9 and TRBJ1-3, with D possibly matching TRBD1 (6 bases). Trimming shortened V by 0 bases and J by 2 bases, and 12 bases separated the two germline ends. Germline CDR1 reads SGDLS; CDR2 reads YYNGEE. This CDR3 has 16 amino acids. Here the CDR3 reads CASSVVARGPGNTIYF. The CDR3 DNA is TGTGCCAGCAGCGTAGTGGCCAGGGGCCCTGGAAACACCATATATTTT. The full variable domain, its missing parts supplied by reference TRBV9 and TRBJ1-3, is DSGVTQTPKHLITATGQRVTLRCSPRSGDLSVYWYQQSLDQGLQFLIQYYNGEERAKGNILERFSAQQFPDLHSELNLSSLELGDSALYFCASSVVARGPGNTIYFGEGSWLTVV.

J is TRBJ1-4 and V is TRBV27; D not certain. CDR1 MNHEY and CDR2 SMNVEV come from the germline V gene (reference sequence). The CDR3 contains 18 residues. V lost 2 bases and J lost 0, with 16 bases in between. DNA for the CDR3: TGTGCCAGCAGTTTACCCCGACTTAAAAAAGCAACTAATGAAAAACTGTTTTTT. It translates to CASSLPRLKKATNEKLFF. The whole variable domain, remainder taken from reference TRBV27 and TRBJ1-4, is EAQVTQNPRYLITVTGKKLTVTCSQNMNHEYMSWYRQDPGLGLRQIYYSMNVEVTDKGDVPEGYKVSRKEKRNFPLILESPSPNQTSLYFCASSLPRLKKATNEKLFFGSGTQLSVL.

The V gene is TRBV6-1, the J gene TRBJ2-6; D unclear. CDR3 size: 13 residues. The V gene's germline CDR1 is MNHNS and CDR2 SASEGT. V was clipped by 7 bases and J by 0 bases, with 4 bases between them. In DNA form, the CDR3 reads TGTGCCAGCATCCGCTCTGGGGCCAACGTCCTGACTTTC. Its protein product is CASIRSGANVLTF.

A word on this clone: An end of the junction does not agree with germline; a read error may underlie this. This chain links TRBV7-8 with TRBJ2-4, with 9 nucleotides matching TRBD2. Germline values: CDR1 SGHVS, CDR2 FQNEAQ. The CDR3 totals 17 residues. The CDR3 DNA reads TGTGCCAGCAGCTTAGATATAGCGGGAGTAGCCAAAAACAGTCAGTACTTC. Protein sequence: CASSLDIAGVAKNSQYF.

This rearrangement joins TRBV9 to TRBJ2-7; D is perhaps TRBD1 (6 bases). Germline CDR1 reads SGDLS; CDR2 reads YYNGEE. CDR3 length: 15 amino acids. Trimming pared 4 bases from V and 2 bases from J, leaving 16 bases between. The CDR3 region has the DNA TGTGCCAGCAGCCCCACGGCAGGGGCACCCTACGAGCAGTACTTC. Translation gives CASSPTAGAPYEQYF.

This chain uses TRBV5-1 with TRBJ2-3; the D gene is possibly TRBD1 (5 bases). Germline CDR1 is SGHRS and CDR2 is YFSETQ. V lost 7 bases and J 0 bases, leaving 24 bases between the germline ends. The CDR3 contains 18 residues. CDR3 loop: CASSEQGSSPTSTDTQYF. CDR3 in DNA: TGCGCCAGCTCGGAGCAGGGCTCGTCTCCTACTAGCACAGATACGCAGTATTTT.

The chain couples TRBV29-1 to TRBJ1-1; D is uncertain. The germline V and J ends were trimmed by 4 bases and 7 bases, with 16 bases remaining between them. The germline gives CDR1 SQVTM, CDR2 ANQGSEA. There are 13 residues in the CDR3. The chain's CDR3 is CSVVKRENGEAFF. The CDR3 coding sequence is TGCAGCGTTGTGAAGAGGGAGAATGGTGAAGCTTTCTTT. The full variable domain, rest sourced from reference TRBV29-1 and TRBJ1-1, is SAVISQKPSRDICQRGTSLTIQCQVDSQVTMMFWYRQQPGQSLTLIATANQGSEATYESGFVIDKFPISRPNLTFSTLTVSNMSPEDSSIYLCSVVKRENGEAFFGQGTRLTVV.

The V gene is TRBV7-9, the J gene TRBJ1-1; maybe TRBD1 (5 bases). Germline CDR1 is SEHNR and CDR2 is FQNEAQ (reference sequence). This CDR3 region has 13 residues. V lost 6 bases and J 4 bases, leaving 12 bases between the germline ends. The CDR3 spells CASRMGRVTEAFF. CDR3 DNA: TGTGCCAGCAGAATGGGCAGGGTCACTGAAGCTTTCTTT.

This chain joins TRBV7-2 and TRBJ2-3, with 12 bases fitting TRBD2. The CDR3 loop spans 18 amino acids. Trimming took 0 bases from V and 4 from J; bases not matched to a gene: 8. The germline gives CDR1 SGHTA, CDR2 FQGNSA. The CDR3 spells CASSLAASGGARSDTQYF. The DNA for the CDR3 is TGTGCCAGCAGCTTAGCGGCTAGCGGGGGGGCCAGGTCAGATACGCAGTATTTT.

The chain couples TRBV14 to TRBJ1-1; D remains unclear. V was pared by 4 bases and J by 0 bases, with 12 bases between. Germline V gene lookup returns CDR1 SGHDN and CDR2 FVKESK. There are 15 residues in the CDR3. The CDR3 region is CASSRQRQVNTEAFF. DNA of the CDR3: TGTGCCAGCAGCCGACAAAGGCAGGTGAACACTGAAGCTTTCTTT.

The chain uses TRBV19 and TRBJ1-5, with no clear D. Germline V gene lookup returns CDR1 LNHDA and CDR2 SQIVND (reference sequence). This CDR3 has 16 amino acids. The V gene lost 7 bases and the J gene lost 2 bases, with 18 bases spanning the gap. The CDR3 DNA reads as TGTGCCAGTACCCCCCTGGGCAGTGCAGGCAATCAGCCCCAGCATTTT. Translating gives CASTPLGSAGNQPQHF.

This sequence joins TRBV28 and TRBJ1-6, with D uncertain. This CDR3 spans 14 amino acids. V gave up 2 bases and J gave up 5 bases, with 7 bases separating them. Germline CDR1 and CDR2: MDHEN and SYDVKM. CDR3 sequence: CASSLPSDNSPLHF. CDR3 coding DNA: TGTGCCAGCAGTTTACCCAGCGATAATTCACCCCTCCACTTT. The full variable domain, completed using reference TRBV28 and TRBJ1-6, is DVKVTQSSRYLVKRTGEKVFLECVQDMDHENMFWYRQDPGLGLRLIYFSYDVKMKEKGDIPEGYSVSREKKERFSLILESASTNQTSMYLCASSLPSDNSPLHFGNGTRLTVT.